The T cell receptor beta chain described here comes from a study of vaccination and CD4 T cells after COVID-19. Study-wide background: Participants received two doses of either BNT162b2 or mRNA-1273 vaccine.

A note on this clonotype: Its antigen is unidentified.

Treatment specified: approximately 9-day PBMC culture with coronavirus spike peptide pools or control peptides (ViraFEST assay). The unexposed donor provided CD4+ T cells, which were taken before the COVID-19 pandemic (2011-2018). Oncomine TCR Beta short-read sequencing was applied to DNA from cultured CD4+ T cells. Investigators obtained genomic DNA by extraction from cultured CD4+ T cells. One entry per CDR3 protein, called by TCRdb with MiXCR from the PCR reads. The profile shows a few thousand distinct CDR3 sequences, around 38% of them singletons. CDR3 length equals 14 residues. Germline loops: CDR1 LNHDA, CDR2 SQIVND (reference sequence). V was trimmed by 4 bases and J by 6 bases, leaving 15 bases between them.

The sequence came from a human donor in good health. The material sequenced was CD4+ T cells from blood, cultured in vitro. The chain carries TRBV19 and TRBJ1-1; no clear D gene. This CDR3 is CASSTTGGGAEAFF. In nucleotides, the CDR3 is TGTGCCAGTAGTACTACCGGAGGCGGGGCTGAAGCTTTCTTT.